One and the same sample provided the 17 T cell receptor beta chains below, sequenced in a study of blood T cell repertoires in COVID-19. Generated by immunoSEQ multiplex PCR, the TCRdb table keeps only in-frame clones and is missing some. The data contain 350,000 to 550,000 clones, roughly 90% of them singletons. What was sequenced was peripheral blood. Every receptor here comes from a woman in her thirties with acute or convalescent COVID-19.

The chain joins TRBV15 to TRBJ2-2; 9 bases are shared with TRBD1. Trimming took 1 base from V and 0 from J; bases not matched to a gene: 12. The germline CDR1 and CDR2 sequences are LNHNV and YYDKDF (reference sequence). The CDR3 is 20 residues long. CDR3 protein: CATSRGVGSDRGANTGELFF. The CDR3 coding sequence is TGTGCCACCAGCAGAGGGGTTGGGTCAGACAGGGGGGCGAACACCGGGGAGCTGTTTTTT.

The chain uses TRBV7-9 and TRBJ2-5; perhaps TRBD1 as D (5 bases). The length of the CDR3 is 16 residues. Trimming removed 0 bases at V and 0 bases at J, with 11 bases between. Germline assignment: CDR1 SEHNR and CDR2 FQNEAQ (reference sequence). CDR3 amino acids: CASSLAAGKNQETQYF. The DNA of the CDR3 is TGTGCCAGCAGCTTAGCTGCAGGGAAAAACCAAGAGACCCAGTACTTC.

J is TRBJ2-5 and V is TRBV5-1, with 9 bases identical to TRBD2. Germline CDR1 reads SGHRS; CDR2 reads YFSETQ. There are 15 residues in the CDR3. V dropped 4 bases and J dropped 2; count of bases not matched to a gene: 6. The CDR3 loop is CASSPGAGGQETQYF. CDR3 sequence (DNA): TGCGCCAGCAGCCCAGGGGCGGGGGGGCAAGAGACCCAGTACTTC. Using reference TRBV5-1 and TRBJ2-5 for the parts outside the CDR3, the full variable domain is KAGVTQTPRYLIKTRGQQVTLSCSPISGHRSVSWYQQTPGQGLQFLFEYFSETQRNKGNFPGRFSGRQFSNSRSEMNVSTLELGDSALYLCASSPGAGGQETQYFGPGTRLLVL.

The rearrangement links TRBV28 to TRBJ1-2, with D uncertain. There are 14 residues in the CDR3. The V gene lost 3 bases and the J gene lost 7 bases, with 15 bases spanning the gap. CDR1 is MDHEN, CDR2 SYDVKM, per germline. In DNA form, the CDR3 reads TGTGCCAGCAGTTTCACCCCGGGAGACGGTGGCTACACCTTC. Its translation: CASSFTPGDGGYTF.

This chain connects TRBV12-3 or TRBV12-4 to TRBJ1-2, with 7 bases identical to TRBD1. The CDR3 loop spans 13 amino acids. The junction had 4 bases not matched to a gene; V was cut back by 5 bases and J by 4 bases. CDR3 nucleotides: TGTGCCAGCAGTCCCCGACAGGGCTATGGCTACACCTTC. Protein sequence: CASSPRQGYGYTF.

The chain couples TRBV18 to TRBJ2-1, with D possibly matching TRBD1 (5 bases). In germline, CDR1 is KGHSH, CDR2 LQKENI. V was shortened by 5 bases and J by 3 bases, with 11 bases between the two germline ends. There are 14 residues in the CDR3. CDR3 loop: CASSTGQDYNEQFF. The CDR3 region has the DNA TGTGCCAGCTCAACTGGACAAGACTACAATGAGCAGTTCTTC.

This clone has a handful of counts. The CDR3 DNA follows: TGTGCCAGTAGTACAGCGGGGGCCATCACAGATACGCAGTATTTT. Encoded protein: CASSTAGAITDTQYF. This chain connects TRBV19 to TRBJ2-3; 8 bases agree with TRBD2. This CDR3 has 15 residues. Germline lookup yields CDR1 LNHDA and CDR2 SQIVND (reference sequence). V gave up 4 bases and J gave up 2 bases; unmatched junction bases: 5.

The chain links TRBV24-1 to TRBJ2-6; 9 bases agree with TRBD1. Germline values: CDR1 KGHDR, CDR2 SFDVKD. CDR3 length: 17 amino acids. J was trimmed by 0 bases and V by 10 bases; bases with no gene match: 9. In DNA form, the CDR3 reads TGTGCCACTGGGGACGGGACAGGGACCTCTGGGGCCAACGTCCTGACTTTC. Translating gives CATGDGTGTSGANVLTF.

This chain links TRBV11-2 with TRBJ2-7; TRBD1 is a possible D gene (6 bases). Germline assignment: CDR1 SGHAT and CDR2 FQNNGV. The germline V and J ends were trimmed by 5 bases and 3 bases, with 8 bases remaining between them. The CDR3 has 12 amino acids. The CDR3 is CASSQGGYEQYF. Written as DNA, the CDR3 is TGTGCCAGCAGCCAAGGGGGCTACGAGCAGTACTTC.

This chain joins TRBV11-3 and TRBJ2-5; the match to TRBD2 covers 9 bases. The V segment lost 5 bases and the J segment 4 bases; nucleotides outside the gene matches: 8. CDR1 SGHNT and CDR2 YENEEA come from the germline V gene. CDR3 length equals 15 residues. The DNA for the CDR3 is TGTGCCAGCAGCCCCTCTAGCGGGGAAGGAGAGACCCAGTACTTC. Protein sequence: CASSPSSGEGETQYF.

This chain joins TRBV12-3 or TRBV12-4 and TRBJ2-7, with a tentative D call TRBD1 (6 bases). The germline V and J ends were trimmed by 6 bases and 5 bases, with 14 bases remaining between them. This CDR3 has 13 amino acids. This CDR3 reads CASSTQGTHEQYF. The CDR3 DNA reads TGTGCCAGCAGCACACAGGGTACCCACGAGCAGTACTTC.

Concerning this clone itself: This CDR3 is also generated by other DNA sequences in the sample. V is TRBV15 and J is TRBJ2-5; D possibly corresponds to TRBD2 (6 bases). V lost 1 base and J 1 base, leaving 7 bases between the germline ends. Germline CDR1 reads LNHNV; CDR2 reads YYDKDF (reference sequence). CDR3 length: 14 amino acids. This chain's CDR3 is CATSRAGGQETQYF. Here the CDR3 DNA reads TGTGCCACCAGCAGAGCCGGGGGCCAAGAGACCCAGTACTTC. The full variable domain, rest sourced from reference TRBV15 and TRBJ2-5, is DAMVIQNPRYQVTQFGKPVTLSCSQTLNHNVMYWYQQKSSQAPKLLFHYYDKDFNNEADTPDNFQSRRPNTSFCFLDIRSPGLGDTAMYLCATSRAGGQETQYFGPGTRLLVL.

This clone was observed many times. The chain combines TRBV7-8 with TRBJ1-2; the D gene is possibly TRBD1 (5 bases). V shed 1 base and J shed 8 bases, with 11 bases lying between them. Germline V CDR1 and CDR2: SGHVS, FQNEAQ. The CDR3 covers 13 residues. The DNA for the CDR3 is TGTGCCAGCAGCTTAGGCAGGGTCGGGGGCTACACCTTC. Protein product: CASSLGRVGGYTF.

The chain joins TRBV2 to TRBJ1-1; unclear D gene. Germline CDR1 reads SNHLY; CDR2 reads FYNNEI. The V gene lost 6 bases and the J gene lost 0 bases, with 20 bases spanning the gap. This CDR3 contains 17 residues. The CDR3 protein is CASRPGNNRLMNTEAFF. The DNA of the CDR3 is TGTGCCAGCAGACCCGGAAACAACAGACTAATGAACACTGAAGCTTTCTTT.

V usage is TRBV18 and J usage is TRBJ2-7; possible D gene TRBD1, 6 bases. Looked up from germline, CDR1 is KGHSH and CDR2 is LQKENI. The V gene lost 5 bases and the J gene lost 3 bases, with 17 bases spanning the gap. The CDR3 sequence is 15 residues long. CDR3 loop: CASSADRTGRYEQYF. The CDR3 DNA sequence: TGTGCCAGCTCAGCCGACAGGACGGGCCGCTACGAGCAGTACTTC. Filled out from reference TRBV18 and TRBJ2-7, the complete variable domain reads NAGVMQNPRHLVRRRGQEARLRCSPMKGHSHVYWYRQLPEEGLKFMVYLQKENIIDESGMPKERFSAEFPKEGPSILRIQQVVRGDSAAYFCASSADRTGRYEQYFGPGTRLTVT.

V gene TRBV6-5 combines with J gene TRBJ1-2; 10 nucleotides match TRBD1. Trimming at V came to 6 bases and at J to 8 bases, leaving 12 bases not matched to a gene. The CDR3 has 15 residues. The V gene's germline CDR1 is MNHEY and CDR2 SVGAGI. The CDR3 spells CASSASTMTGGGYTF. The CDR3 bases are TGTGCCAGCAGCGCCTCAACGATGACAGGGGGCGGCTACACCTTC.

This clone has a single count. This chain uses TRBV6-5 with TRBJ2-2; a possible D gene is TRBD1 (6 bases). The CDR3 runs 15 residues. The V gene's germline CDR1 is MNHEY and CDR2 SVGAGI. Trimming cost V 4 bases and J 1 base, with 10 bases left between them. CDR3: CASSFDRMNTGELFF. CDR3 coding DNA: TGTGCCAGCAGTTTCGACAGGATGAACACCGGGGAGCTGTTTTTT.